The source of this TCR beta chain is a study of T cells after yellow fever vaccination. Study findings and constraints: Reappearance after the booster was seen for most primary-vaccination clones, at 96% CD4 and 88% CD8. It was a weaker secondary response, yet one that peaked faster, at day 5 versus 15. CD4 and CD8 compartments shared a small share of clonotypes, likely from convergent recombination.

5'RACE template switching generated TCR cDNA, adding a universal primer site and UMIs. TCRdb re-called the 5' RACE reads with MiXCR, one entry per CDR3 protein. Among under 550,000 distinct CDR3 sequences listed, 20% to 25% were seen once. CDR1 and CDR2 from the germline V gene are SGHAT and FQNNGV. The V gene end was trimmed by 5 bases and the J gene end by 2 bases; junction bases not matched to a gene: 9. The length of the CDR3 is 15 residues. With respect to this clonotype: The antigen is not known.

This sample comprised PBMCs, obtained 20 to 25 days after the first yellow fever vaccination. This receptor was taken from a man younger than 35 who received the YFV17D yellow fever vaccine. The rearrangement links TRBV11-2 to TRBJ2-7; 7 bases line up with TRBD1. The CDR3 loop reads CASSLPGQRTYEQYF. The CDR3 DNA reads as TGTGCCAGCAGCCTGCCGGGACAGCGCACCTACGAGCAGTACTTC.